The clone carrying this T cell receptor (beta chain) was counted ten times or more. The antigen remains unidentified. The data originate from a study of blood T cells in healthy people across ages. CDR3 length: 14 amino acids. V was shortened by 0 bases and J by 6 bases, with 6 bases between the two germline ends. Germline lookup yields CDR1 LNHNV and CDR2 YYDKDF (reference sequence). Study-level points and caveats: TCR beta diversity, measured per million T cells, fell in a roughly linear way with age. Expanded clonotype changes were possibly confounded by unknown donor CMV status.

A minimum of 7 million PBMCs was isolated per sample. Combining a sample-barcoded 5' primer with a J-beta primer mix, a second PCR ran for about 7 to 11 cycles. TCRdb reanalysed the 5' RACE reads using MiXCR and keeps one entry per CDR3 protein. The sample lists approximately 680,000 distinct CDR3 sequences; roughly 30% were seen once. The clonotype originates from a woman of 80 years or more in good health. The source material was blood. J is TRBJ1-6 and V is TRBV15; D not resolved. DNA of the CDR3: TGTGCCACCAGCAGAGAGGGTCGTAATTCACCCCTCCACTTT. Amino acid sequence: CATSREGRNSPLHF.